This T cell receptor beta chain is from a study of CXCR3-negative and CXCR3-positive naive CD8 T cells. Findings and limits, study-wide: Diversity was high in both naive subsets and much lower in memory cells.

This CDR3 spans 14 amino acids. Germline CDR1 and CDR2: MNHNY and SVGAGI (reference sequence). The method, 5' RACE with UMI labels, was used to prepare the TRB cDNA libraries. TCRdb processed the 5' RACE reads again and assigns one entry to each CDR3 protein, with no DNA. The table for this sample gives approximately 60,000 distinct CDR3 sequences. In the case of this clonotype: Its antigen is unidentified.

The clonotype comes from a human donor in good health. Some clones in this sample may be carry-over from other donors' samples. The V and J genes are TRBV6-6 and TRBJ1-2. The sequenced sample was memory CD8+ T cells from blood. The CDR3 loop is CASSIEGMEGGYTF.